These 16 T cell receptor beta chains were sequenced from one sample in a study of spatial heterogeneity in lung cancer (dated by TCRdb to the late 2010s). Summary of the overall study and its limitations: A correlation was observed between the number of expanded intratumoral alpha and beta TCRs and the tumor nonsynonymous mutation count.

Read against the paper, the sample's time point label means: sample taken at primary tumor resection. Library method: 5' RACE. Sequencing took place on a NextSeq 500. TCRdb trimmed public reads at Q25 via fastp, called clones via MiXCR and kept in-frame beta chains. Duplicate CDR3 protein sequences are folded into a single record with the most common DNA and genes. This sample comprises about 1,700 distinct CDR3 sequences, just over 20% of them detected only once. The top ten constitute just over 20% of the sample. The antigens these receptors bind are not known. The sequenced sample was lung tumor tissue, obtained at surgery. The receptors stem from a male donor with early-stage non-small cell lung cancer.

This clonotype is classed as large. The J gene is TRBJ2-5, the V gene TRBV7-6, with D unclear. Germline CDR1 reads SGHVS; CDR2 reads FNYEAQ. V was shortened by 3 bases and J by 0 bases, with 5 bases between the two germline ends. The CDR3 is 13 amino acids. CDR3 in DNA: TGTGCCAGCAGCTTTACAGACCAAGAGACCCAGTACTTC. The encoded protein is CASSFTDQETQYF.

By sample fraction, this clonotype is medium-sized. This chain joins TRBV20-1 and TRBJ2-7, with a possible D match to TRBD2 (5 bases). The CDR3 sequence is 13 residues long. V lost 3 bases and J lost 6, with 15 bases in between. Germline loops: CDR1 DFQATT, CDR2 SNEGSKA (reference sequence). CDR3 protein: CSARVALPGEQYF. In nucleotides, the CDR3 is TGCAGTGCTAGGGTAGCGCTACCTGGCGAGCAGTACTTC.

This clonotype counts as large. This chain connects TRBV20-1 to TRBJ2-4, with 7 nucleotides matching TRBD2. V dropped 0 bases and J dropped 4; count of bases not matched to a gene: 12. Germline V gene data show CDR1 as DFQATT and CDR2 as SNEGSKA (reference sequence). This CDR3 contains 17 residues. CDR3 bases: TGCAGTGCTAGAGATTACGGAGAGCGGGGTGCGAAAAACATTCAGTACTTC. This translates into CSARDYGERGAKNIQYF.

By share, this clonotype counts as medium-sized. The J gene is TRBJ2-7, the V gene TRBV6-5, with 11 bases aligning to TRBD2. Looked up from germline, CDR1 is MNHEY and CDR2 is SVGAGI. V shed 1 base and J 3 bases; nucleotides not matched to a gene: 14. The CDR3 has 19 amino acids. This CDR3 reads CASSYWALAGEGSHYEQYF. DNA for the CDR3: TGTGCCAGCAGTTACTGGGCACTAGCGGGAGAGGGGTCCCACTACGAGCAGTACTTC.

This clonotype is judged medium-sized (0.01 to 0.1%). The gene calls are TRBV6-1 and TRBJ2-1; D not resolved. This CDR3 has 12 residues. Between the trimmed V and J ends, which lost 1 base and 6 bases, there was a span of 4 bases. Per the germline V gene, CDR1 is MNHNS and CDR2 is SASEGT. In DNA, the CDR3 is TGTGCCAGCAGTGAAGGGCTCAATGAGCAGTTCTTC. Protein sequence: CASSEGLNEQFF.

This clonotype is medium-sized (0.01 to 0.1%) in the sample. J is TRBJ1-2 and V is TRBV19; TRBD1 is a possible D gene (6 bases). The CDR3 is 14 residues long. Germline loops: CDR1 LNHDA, CDR2 SQIVND (reference sequence). The V end lost 3 bases, the J end lost 4 bases, and 12 bases lay between the germline ends. The CDR3 spells CASSINREVYGYTF. In nucleotides, the CDR3 is TGTGCCAGTAGTATCAACAGGGAGGTCTATGGCTACACCTTC.

Within the sample, this clonotype is medium-sized. The rearrangement links TRBV12-3 or TRBV12-4 to TRBJ2-3; no reliable D call. The CDR3 runs to 13 residues. V lost 4 bases to trimming and J lost 6 bases, with 11 bases between them. In DNA form, the CDR3 reads TGTGCCAGCAGTTCGTCGGAAATGGATACGCAGTATTTT. Amino acids: CASSSSEMDTQYF.

This clonotype rates as medium-sized. The chain is built from TRBV2 and TRBJ2-2, with TRBD2 matching over 10 bases. With V trimmed by 8 bases and J by 6 bases, 9 bases remained unmatched. From germline, CDR1 is SNHLY and CDR2 FYNNEI. This CDR3 spans 15 amino acids. The CDR3 here is CASGRLAGDPGELFF. In DNA form, the CDR3 reads TGTGCCAGCGGCCGTCTAGCGGGAGACCCCGGGGAGCTGTTTTTT.

In its sample, this clonotype ranks as large. This chain uses TRBV7-9 with TRBJ2-5; D possibly corresponds to TRBD2 (7 bases). Germline V gene lookup returns CDR1 SEHNR and CDR2 FQNEAQ (reference sequence). With 7 bases removed from V and 10 bases from J, the gap between germline ends came to 25 bases. The CDR3 runs 15 residues. The CDR3 is CASIQEGGGAGGQYF. The CDR3 region has the DNA TGTGCCAGCATCCAAGAGGGCGGGGGCGCCGGGGGCCAGTACTTC.

By sample share, this clonotype is medium-sized. The chain carries TRBV5-1 and TRBJ1-1, with TRBD1 identical over 9 bases. The CDR3 runs to 15 residues. In germline, CDR1 is SGHRS, CDR2 YFSETQ. J gave up 4 bases and V 2 bases, and 6 bases lay outside the gene matches. For the CDR3, the DNA is TGCGCCAGCAGCTTCGGGACAGGGAGAGGCACTGAAGCTTTCTTT. The encoded protein is CASSFGTGRGTEAFF.

In its sample, this clonotype ranks as medium-sized. This CDR3 is CASSPAWDSSSEQYF. The CDR3 nucleotides read TGTGCCAGCAGCCCCGCCTGGGACAGCAGTAGCGAGCAGTACTTC. The rearrangement joins TRBV13 to TRBJ2-7, with 7 bases fitting TRBD1. Germline CDR1 reads PRHDT; CDR2 reads FYEKMQ (reference sequence). Unmatched junction bases numbered 13, after V lost 5 bases and J lost 6 bases. This CDR3 spans 15 amino acids.

By proportion, this clonotype is large. This chain connects TRBV29-1 to TRBJ2-1; D may be TRBD2 (5 bases). The V gene lost 4 bases and the J gene lost 7 bases, with 11 bases spanning the gap. The germline gives CDR1 SQVTM, CDR2 ANQGSEA. The CDR3 totals 12 residues. In DNA, the CDR3 is TGCAGCGTTGGGGAGCGCCTTAATGAGCAGTTCTTC. This encodes CSVGERLNEQFF.

The chain combines TRBV2 with TRBJ1-5; tentative D call: TRBD1 (5 bases). The CDR3 runs 14 residues. The germline V gene has CDR1 SNHLY and CDR2 FYNNEI. Trimming removed 3 bases from V and 6 bases from J, with 12 bases in between. CDR3 in amino acids: CASSDRLGGQPQHF. In DNA form, the CDR3 reads TGTGCCAGCAGTGATCGATTGGGGGGTCAGCCCCAGCATTTT.

The rearrangement joins TRBV2 to TRBJ2-7; D not certain. Trimming stripped 6 bases from V and 2 bases from J, with 8 bases between. This CDR3 spans 12 amino acids. Germline V gives CDR1 SNHLY, CDR2 FYNNEI. CDR3 region: CASSSTTYEQYF. The CDR3 DNA reads TGTGCCAGCAGCTCGACAACCTACGAGCAGTACTTC.

Here the CDR3 DNA reads TGTGCCAGCAGGTGGGGGGCCCTGGGAGATACGCAGTATTTT. This encodes CASRWGALGDTQYF. The chain employs TRBV6-2 or TRBV6-3 and TRBJ2-3; D may correspond to TRBD1 or TRBD2 (6 bases each). Germline CDR1 and CDR2: MNHEY and SVGEGT. Trimming left V 6 bases short and J 5 bases short, with 15 bases between. The CDR3 covers 14 residues.

By its share, this clonotype is medium-sized. The J gene is TRBJ2-5, the V gene TRBV19; 7 bases align to TRBD1. The V segment lost 4 bases and the J segment 2 bases; nucleotides outside the gene matches: 4. This CDR3 has 14 residues. The V gene's germline CDR1 is LNHDA and CDR2 SQIVND (reference sequence). Written as DNA, the CDR3 is TGTGCCAGTAGTAAGGGACAGTCACAAGAGACCCAGTACTTC. This encodes CASSKGQSQETQYF.